Below, 28 T cell receptor beta chains from the same sample are listed, as sequenced in a study of cytomegalovirus exposure and HLA in healthy donors. The PCR used 60 Vbeta and 13 Jbeta primers. The table came from immunoSEQ multiplex PCR; TCRdb's copy has only in-frame clones and leaves some out. The sample holds around 120,000 clones, under 90% seen once. Source material: PBMCs. All receptors derive from a woman aged 40 to 49 in good health and CMV-seronegative.

The rearrangement uses TRBV7-9 and TRBJ1-2, with 8 bases lining up with TRBD1. CDR1 and CDR2 from the germline V gene are SEHNR and FQNEAQ (reference sequence). This CDR3 contains 15 residues. Trimming at V came to 4 bases and at J to 2 bases, leaving 6 bases not matched to a gene. CDR3 nucleotide sequence: TGTGCCAGCAGCTCAGTACGGACAGGGAACTATGGCTACACCTTC. Protein: CASSSVRTGNYGYTF.

This chain links TRBV5-4 with TRBJ2-7; no reliable D call. CDR3 size: 14 residues. Trimming removed 3 bases from V and 0 bases from J, with 10 bases in between. CDR1 SGHNT and CDR2 YYREEE come from the germline V gene (reference sequence). The CDR3 DNA follows: TGTGCCAGCAGCTCCGAGAGGAGCTCCTACGAGCAGTACTTC. Protein sequence: CASSSERSSYEQYF.

CDR3 sequence reads: CASSPLEKTEAFF. CDR3 in DNA: TGTGCCAGCAGCCCCCTAGAGAAAACTGAAGCTTTCTTT. The chain is built from TRBV6-6 and TRBJ1-1; D gene unclear. Germline CDR1 reads MNHNY; CDR2 reads SVGAGI (reference sequence). The ends were cut back, 6 bases at V and 5 bases at J, with 13 bases in the middle. This CDR3 spans 13 amino acids.

V is TRBV18 and J is TRBJ2-7; D not certain. V lost 0 bases and J lost 2, with 17 bases in between. The germline CDR1 and CDR2 sequences are KGHSH and LQKENI. The CDR3 spans 17 residues. The DNA of the CDR3 is TGTGCCAGCTCACCACCTTATGGCGGTGTCAAGACCTACGAGCAGTACTTC. Protein: CASSPPYGGVKTYEQYF. Drawing the rest from reference TRBV18 and TRBJ2-7, the complete variable domain is NAGVMQNPRHLVRRRGQEARLRCSPMKGHSHVYWYRQLPEEGLKFMVYLQKENIIDESGMPKERFSAEFPKEGPSILRIQQVVRGDSAAYFCASSPPYGGVKTYEQYFGPGTRLTVT.

This clone was counted between two and nine times. This chain joins TRBV11-2 and TRBJ1-1; TRBD1 agrees at 10 bases. The germline V gene encodes CDR1 SGHAT and CDR2 FQNNGV. V was clipped by 5 bases and J by 7 bases; unmatched bases: 19. CDR3 length: 18 residues. Here the CDR3 DNA reads TGTGCCAGCAGCGAAAGAGCCGGGACAGGGGCTTGGCGCCGTGAAGCTTTCTTT. Translation: CASSERAGTGAWRREAFF.

This clone was observed a single time. The rearrangement links TRBV18 to TRBJ2-1, with TRBD2 matching 12 bases. CDR3 length equals 17 residues. Trimming took 4 bases from V and 2 from J; bases not matched to a gene: 6. The germline gives CDR1 KGHSH, CDR2 LQKENI. The CDR3, as DNA: TGTGCCAGCTCACTAGGACTAGCGGGACAAACCTACAATGAGCAGTTCTTC. Its translation is CASSLGLAGQTYNEQFF.

The chain has TRBV27 and TRBJ2-7, with a tentative D call TRBD1 (6 bases). V was trimmed by 5 bases and J by 2 bases, leaving 10 bases between them. CDR3 length equals 13 residues. CDR1 is MNHEY and CDR2 is SMNVEV in the germline V gene (reference sequence). The CDR3 DNA reads TGTGCCAGCAGTATGACAGGAGCCTACGAGCAGTACTTC. This gives the protein CASSMTGAYEQYF.

This clone was counted a single time. The chain uses TRBV25-1 and TRBJ2-1, with 9 bases aligning to TRBD2. With V trimmed by 5 bases and J by 0 bases, 2 bases remained unmatched. CDR1 is MGHDK, CDR2 SYGVNS, per germline. The length of the CDR3 is 15 residues. CDR3 DNA sequence: TGTGCCAGCAGTCGTAGCGGGAGCTCCTACAATGAGCAGTTCTTC. Its translation: CASSRSGSSYNEQFF.

This sequence joins TRBV28 and TRBJ2-1; TRBD1 might be the D (6 bases). V lost 10 bases and J 0 bases, leaving 16 bases between the germline ends. In germline, CDR1 is MDHEN, CDR2 SYDVKM. The length of the CDR3 is 15 residues. The CDR3 is CATRGHASSYNEQFF. The CDR3 DNA reads as TGTGCCACACGGGGACACGCCAGCTCCTACAATGAGCAGTTCTTC.

The V and J genes are TRBV6-5 and TRBJ1-1; 9 nucleotides match TRBD1. This CDR3 is built from 16 residues. The ends lost 4 bases at V and 1 base at J; junction bases unmatched: 7. Germline CDR1 reads MNHEY; CDR2 reads SVGAGI. The CDR3 DNA sequence: TGTGCCAGCAGTTCCACAGGGGGCGGCTGGAACACTGAAGCTTTCTTT. Its protein is CASSSTGGGWNTEAFF.

This sequence joins TRBV7-9 and TRBJ2-7; 10 bases are a match to TRBD1. This CDR3 comprises 17 residues. The V segment lost 5 bases and the J segment 4 bases; nucleotides outside the gene matches: 14. CDR1 and CDR2 (germline): SEHNR, FQNEAQ (reference sequence). The DNA of the CDR3 is TGTGCCAGCAGCGGCACCATTTCGGGACAGGGGTGGTACGAGCAGTACTTC. Its translation: CASSGTISGQGWYEQYF.

V is TRBV10-3 and J is TRBJ2-3, with D possibly matching TRBD1 (7 bases). Germline V gene sequence: CDR1 ENHRY, CDR2 SYGVKD. Trimming shortened V by 6 bases and J by 3 bases, and 13 bases separated the two germline ends. The CDR3 is 14 residues long. The CDR3 is CAISRQGGTDTQYF. CDR3 sequence (DNA): TGTGCCATCAGCAGACAGGGAGGAACAGATACGCAGTATTTT.

This clone has just a few counts. The chain employs TRBV6-6 and TRBJ1-5; D remains unclear. There are 12 residues in the CDR3. Between the trimmed V and J ends, which lost 10 bases and 5 bases, there was a span of 12 bases. Germline V gives CDR1 MNHNY, CDR2 SVGAGI (reference sequence). The CDR3 region has the DNA TGTGCCATTTCGAGTAACGATCAGCCCCAGCATTTT. Its protein is CAISSNDQPQHF.

Only a few counts were recorded for this clone. V usage is TRBV19 and J usage is TRBJ2-1; D might be TRBD1 (6 bases). The CDR3 is 13 amino acids. With 3 bases removed from V and 9 bases from J, the gap between germline ends came to 12 bases. The germline CDR1 and CDR2 sequences are LNHDA and SQIVND (reference sequence). The CDR3 spells CASSILGAGEQFF. CDR3 DNA: TGTGCCAGTAGTATCCTGGGGGCAGGTGAGCAGTTCTTC. The whole variable domain, remainder taken from reference TRBV19 and TRBJ2-1, is DGGITQSPKYLFRKEGQNVTLSCEQNLNHDAMYWYRQDPGQGLRLIYYSQIVNDFQKGDIAEGYSVSREKKESFPLTVTSAQKNPTAFYLCASSILGAGEQFFGPGTRLTVL.

The chain has TRBV7-9 and TRBJ1-1; 7 nucleotides match TRBD1. The V gene end was trimmed by 0 bases and the J gene end by 2 bases; junction bases not matched to a gene: 9. The CDR3 is 17 residues long. The germline gives CDR1 SEHNR, CDR2 FQNEAQ (reference sequence). CDR3 sequence reads: CASSLAAGGYHNTEAFF. The CDR3, as DNA: TGTGCCAGCAGCTTAGCGGCAGGGGGTTATCATAACACTGAAGCTTTCTTT.

This chain uses TRBV10-3 with TRBJ1-1, with D perhaps TRBD1 (5 bases). Germline CDR1 ENHRY, CDR2 SYGVKD. The CDR3 contains 15 residues. Trimming left V 2 bases short and J 1 base short, with 11 bases between. DNA for the CDR3: TGTGCCATCAGTGAGGGGTGGGGGGGGAACACTGAAGCTTTCTTT. This sequence encodes CAISEGWGGNTEAFF.

This chain links TRBV2 with TRBJ2-3, with 9 nucleotides matching TRBD2. The CDR3 has 16 amino acids. CDR1 is SNHLY, CDR2 FYNNEI, per germline. Trimming cost V 6 bases and J 0 bases; bases outside gene matches: 7. CDR3 amino acids: CASSPRSGRSTDTQYF. Here the CDR3 DNA reads TGTGCCAGCAGCCCTCGCAGCGGGAGGAGCACAGATACGCAGTATTTT. The whole variable domain, filled in from reference TRBV2 and TRBJ2-3, reads EPEVTQTPSHQVTQMGQEVILRCVPISNHLYFYWYRQILGQKVEFLVSFYNNEISEKSEIFDDQFSVERPDGSNFTLKIRSTKLEDSAMYFCASSPRSGRSTDTQYFGPGTRLTVL.

This clone was picked up a small number of times. The CDR3 DNA reads TGTGCCAGCAGCCCCGCCGGGACTCGGACCGGGGAGCTGTTTTTT. Its translation: CASSPAGTRTGELFF. The genes are TRBV7-6 and TRBJ2-2, with a weak D call TRBD2 (6 bases). V was shortened by 5 bases and J by 5 bases, with 15 bases between the two germline ends. The CDR3 has 15 amino acids. The germline V gene has CDR1 SGHVS and CDR2 FNYEAQ.

This sequence joins TRBV27 and TRBJ2-7, with 11 bases matching TRBD1. Germline V gene data show CDR1 as MNHEY and CDR2 as SMNVEV (reference sequence). CDR3 length: 14 amino acids. Trimming removed 5 bases from V and 7 bases from J; junction bases left unmatched: 7. As DNA, the CDR3 is TGTGCCAGCAGTCACGGACAGGGGGCGGGGGAGCAGTACTTC. This sequence encodes CASSHGQGAGEQYF.

This clone has more than one count but fewer than ten. The chain employs TRBV19 and TRBJ2-2; the D gene is possibly TRBD1 (6 bases). Germline lookup yields CDR1 LNHDA and CDR2 SQIVND (reference sequence). The V end was cut by 7 bases, the J end by 2 bases, with 17 bases between. The CDR3 loop spans 16 amino acids. In DNA, the CDR3 is TGTGCCAGTACCAGGGGTGGCTTCTCTAACACCGGGGAGCTGTTTTTT. Translating gives CASTRGGFSNTGELFF.

The chain combines TRBV28 with TRBJ2-6; D is uncertain. V gave up 6 bases and J gave up 0 bases, with 21 bases separating them. The CDR3 length is 19 residues. CDR1 is MDHEN and CDR2 is SYDVKM in the germline V gene. The CDR3 is CASRGIVTTSRSGANVLTF. The CDR3 DNA follows: TGTGCCAGCAGGGGCATTGTGACAACCAGTCGCTCTGGGGCCAACGTCCTGACTTTC.

This chain joins TRBV27 and TRBJ2-2; 7 bases line up with TRBD1. Trimming took 3 bases from V and 4 from J; bases not matched to a gene: 8. Germline-derived CDR1 and CDR2 are MNHEY and SMNVEV (reference sequence). The CDR3 is 16 amino acids. In nucleotides, the CDR3 is TGTGCCAGCAGTTTTGGTGGACAGGTTGGCACCGGGGAGCTGTTTTTT. It codes for CASSFGGQVGTGELFF.

The V gene is TRBV5-6, the J gene TRBJ1-5; no clear D gene. The germline V and J ends were trimmed by 2 bases and 3 bases, with 9 bases remaining between them. Germline V gene lookup returns CDR1 SGHDT and CDR2 YYEEEE. This CDR3 spans 14 amino acids. The CDR3 is CASSFSTDNQPQHF. The CDR3 coding sequence is TGTGCCAGCAGCTTTAGTACAGACAATCAGCCCCAGCATTTT.

The rearrangement joins TRBV20-1 to TRBJ2-5; D unclear. Between the trimmed V and J ends, which lost 6 bases and 9 bases, there was a span of 14 bases. Germline values: CDR1 DFQATT, CDR2 SNEGSKA (reference sequence). This CDR3 contains 11 residues. CDR3 residues: CSASERDAQYF. The CDR3 nucleotides read TGCAGTGCCTCGGAGCGAGATGCCCAGTACTTC.

This clone came up once. CDR3 loop: CASSPTPGGEEQFF. The CDR3 nucleotides read TGTGCCAGCAGCCCAACCCCGGGGGGGGAAGAGCAGTTCTTC. The chain carries TRBV6-6 and TRBJ2-1, with TRBD2 identical over 8 bases. V trimming: 6 bases; J trimming: 10 bases; junction bases outside the gene matches: 11. This CDR3 contains 14 residues. CDR1 is MNHNY and CDR2 is SVGAGI in the germline V gene (reference sequence).

The CDR3 region is CASSPRLAGMEQYF. The CDR3 nucleotides are TGTGCCAGCAGCCCTAGACTAGCGGGAATGGAGCAGTACTTC. The chain joins TRBV7-8 to TRBJ2-7, with 11 nucleotides matching TRBD2. This CDR3 has 14 residues. The germline V gene encodes CDR1 SGHVS and CDR2 FQNEAQ. V shed 5 bases, J shed 7 bases, and the junction held 7 bases outside the gene matches.

J is TRBJ1-1 and V is TRBV27, with a possible D match to TRBD1 (5 bases). V gave up 6 bases and J gave up 2 bases, with 10 bases separating them. There are 13 residues in the CDR3. Germline values: CDR1 MNHEY, CDR2 SMNVEV (reference sequence). CDR3 coding DNA: TGTGCCAGCAGAAGGGGCCTCAACACTGAAGCTTTCTTT. It yields the protein CASRRGLNTEAFF.

The chain recombines TRBV10-1 with TRBJ2-5, with D tentatively TRBD1 (6 bases). Germline CDR1 and CDR2: WNHNN and SYGVQD (reference sequence). Trimming took off 6 bases at V and 0 bases at J, with 11 bases between the two ends. This CDR3 comprises 14 residues. DNA for the CDR3: TGCGCCAGCAGGCTAACAGGGTACCAAGAGACCCAGTACTTC. Translated: CASRLTGYQETQYF.